The 29 T cell receptor beta chains below were found in one sample sequenced in a study of memory CD4+ T cells and cytomegalovirus serostatus. Libraries were prepared by immunoSEQ multiplex PCR; TCRdb keeps only in-frame clonotypes and omits some of them. The sample lists about 52,000 clones; roughly 80% were seen once. Single viable CD3+CD4+CD8-CD45RO+ cells were sorted as the memory CD4+ T cells. Sequenced: memory CD4+ T cells from blood. The receptor set was obtained from an adult in good health and CMV-seronegative.

The rearrangement uses TRBV28 and TRBJ1-5; D gene unclear. V was shortened by 3 bases and J by 6 bases, with 9 bases between the two germline ends. The CDR3 contains 13 residues. Germline lookup yields CDR1 MDHEN and CDR2 SYDVKM. CDR3 nucleotide sequence: TGTGCCAGCAGTTTTGGGGTCATTCAGCCCCAGCATTTT. This gives the protein CASSFGVIQPQHF.

The V and J genes are TRBV2 and TRBJ2-5; no firm D call. Trimming took off 3 bases at V and 5 bases at J, with 4 bases between the two ends. The CDR3 runs to 11 residues. Germline lookup yields CDR1 SNHLY and CDR2 FYNNEI. CDR3 residues: CASSEWETQYF. CDR3 sequence (DNA): TGTGCCAGCAGTGAGTGGGAGACCCAGTACTTC.

The V and J genes are TRBV5-1 and TRBJ2-3, with D unresolved. The CDR3 has 14 amino acids. V lost 0 bases and J lost 0, with 5 bases in between. CDR1 is SGHRS, CDR2 YFSETQ, per germline. The CDR3 loop reads CASSLDGSTDTQYF. Here the CDR3 DNA reads TGCGCCAGCAGCTTGGATGGCAGCACAGATACGCAGTATTTT. The full variable domain, rest sourced from reference TRBV5-1 and TRBJ2-3, is KAGVTQTPRYLIKTRGQQVTLSCSPISGHRSVSWYQQTPGQGLQFLFEYFSETQRNKGNFPGRFSGRQFSNSRSEMNVSTLELGDSALYLCASSLDGSTDTQYFGPGTRLTVL.

The chain couples TRBV5-4 to TRBJ1-1; TRBD1 agrees at 7 bases. The V and J ends lost 4 bases and 3 bases, in that order; junction bases with no gene match: 3. Germline V gene lookup returns CDR1 SGHNT and CDR2 YYREEE (reference sequence). The CDR3 has 13 residues. The chain's CDR3 is CASSQTGHTEAFF. The CDR3 nucleotides read TGTGCCAGCAGCCAGACAGGGCACACTGAAGCTTTCTTT.

V and J are TRBV5-8 and TRBJ1-5; TRBD1 agrees at 12 bases. CDR3 length: 14 residues. Losses at the gene ends were 4 bases for V and 8 bases for J; bases not matched to a gene: 4. The germline gives CDR1 SGHTS, CDR2 YDEGEE. The CDR3 nucleotides are TGTGCCAGCAGCCCCGGGACAGGGGGCGAGCCCCAGCATTTT. It translates to CASSPGTGGEPQHF.

This sequence joins TRBV15 and TRBJ1-1; D uncertain. Looked up from germline, CDR1 is LNHNV and CDR2 is YYDKDF (reference sequence). The germline V and J ends were trimmed by 0 bases and 3 bases, with 17 bases remaining between them. The CDR3 extends over 17 amino acids. As DNA, the CDR3 is TGTGCCACCAGCAGAGATTCTTCAAGGGAGGGATACACTGAAGCTTTCTTT. This codes for CATSRDSSREGYTEAFF.

V gene TRBV6-5 combines with J gene TRBJ2-2; D unclear. In germline, CDR1 is MNHEY, CDR2 SVGAGI. The CDR3 loop spans 12 amino acids. Trimming took off 5 bases at V and 4 bases at J, with 5 bases between the two ends. CDR3 nucleotides: TGTGCCAGCAGTCGGAGCACCGGGGAGCTGTTTTTT. Residues: CASSRSTGELFF.

The chain couples TRBV28 to TRBJ2-5; D perhaps matches TRBD1 (5 bases). The CDR3 covers 14 residues. Germline assignment: CDR1 MDHEN and CDR2 SYDVKM. V lost 5 bases and J 1 base, leaving 11 bases between the germline ends. The CDR3, as DNA: TGTGCCAGCAGTCCCCAGGACATCCAAGAGACCCAGTACTTC. It encodes CASSPQDIQETQYF.

This chain links TRBV19 with TRBJ2-6, with D tentatively TRBD1 (6 bases). Germline-derived CDR1 and CDR2 are LNHDA and SQIVND (reference sequence). The germline V and J ends were trimmed by 9 bases and 1 base, with 19 bases remaining between them. The CDR3 is 17 residues long. CDR3: CASERGRGNSGANVLTF. The CDR3 DNA is TGTGCCAGCGAAAGGGGCAGGGGAAATTCTGGGGCCAACGTCCTGACTTTC.

The rearrangement uses TRBV9 and TRBJ2-3; 10 bases are a match to TRBD2. After removal of 0 bases from V and 0 bases from J, the junction contained 7 bases not matched to a gene. This CDR3 is built from 18 residues. The germline gives CDR1 SGDLS, CDR2 YYNGEE. The CDR3 coding sequence is TGTGCCAGCAGCGTAGCTAGCGGGGGAGGGTATAGCACAGATACGCAGTATTTT. It encodes CASSVASGGGYSTDTQYF.

V and J are TRBV5-4 and TRBJ2-1; 8 nucleotides line up with TRBD1. The CDR3 length is 14 residues. Germline loops: CDR1 SGHNT, CDR2 YYREEE (reference sequence). With 0 bases clipped from V and 4 bases from J, the junction kept 0 bases outside the gene matches. Here the CDR3 reads CASSLGQGYNEQFF. In DNA, the CDR3 is TGTGCCAGCAGCTTGGGACAGGGGTACAATGAGCAGTTCTTC.

This clone was counted a few times. The CDR3 sequence: CAIRTGDRRGNTEAFF. The CDR3 bases are TGTGCCATAAGGACTGGGGACAGGAGGGGAAACACTGAAGCTTTCTTT. This sequence joins TRBV28 and TRBJ1-1; 8 bases are a match to TRBD1. This CDR3 has 16 amino acids. CDR1 and CDR2 from the germline V gene are MDHEN and SYDVKM. V gave up 10 bases and J gave up 2 bases; unmatched junction bases: 15.

This clone came up once. This chain links TRBV9 with TRBJ2-3; 8 bases are a match to TRBD2. Germline CDR1 and CDR2: SGDLS and YYNGEE. This CDR3 region has 14 residues. With 0 bases clipped from V and 7 bases from J, the junction kept 4 bases outside the gene matches. CDR3 DNA sequence: TGTGCCAGCAGCGTAGGTAGCGGGAAGAATACGCAGTATTTT. Its translation is CASSVGSGKNTQYF. Supplemented by reference TRBV9 and TRBJ2-3, the full variable domain reads DSGVTQTPKHLITATGQRVTLRCSPRSGDLSVYWYQQSLDQGLQFLIQYYNGEERAKGNILERFSAQQFPDLHSELNLSSLELGDSALYFCASSVGSGKNTQYFGPGTRLTVL.

This chain connects TRBV6-5 to TRBJ1-6; D remains unclear. This CDR3 comprises 14 residues. Per germline, CDR1 MNHEY and CDR2 SVGAGI. Between the trimmed V and J ends, which lost 6 bases and 6 bases, there was a span of 12 bases. The CDR3 is CASSKALINSPLHF. DNA of the CDR3: TGTGCCAGCAGCAAAGCGTTGATTAATTCACCCCTCCACTTT.

This chain's CDR3 is CASSEPHTIYF. The CDR3 bases are TGCGCCAGCAGTGAGCCCCACACCATATATTTT. The chain is built from TRBV10-2 and TRBJ1-3; no clear D. The CDR3 consists of 11 residues. Germline lookup yields CDR1 WSHSY and CDR2 SAAADI. The germline V and J ends were trimmed by 2 bases and 8 bases, with 4 bases remaining between them.

The J gene is TRBJ1-1, the V gene TRBV5-1; tentative D call: TRBD1 (6 bases). V lost 3 bases, J lost 0 bases, and 15 bases lay in between. The length of the CDR3 is 16 residues. In germline, CDR1 is SGHRS, CDR2 YFSETQ. The CDR3 DNA reads as TGCGCCAGCAGCTACCTGGGGGGGGGCGTGAACACTGAAGCTTTCTTT. Its translation: CASSYLGGGVNTEAFF.

V usage is TRBV10-3 and J usage is TRBJ1-6, with 10 bases aligning to TRBD1. V lost 3 bases and J lost 11; bases outside the gene matches: 10. The CDR3 contains 16 residues. The germline V gene has CDR1 ENHRY and CDR2 SYGVKD. In DNA, the CDR3 is TGTGCCATCAGTGAAGGGGGACAGGGGATTTGGACACCCCTCCACTTT. It translates to CAISEGGQGIWTPLHF.

This chain's CDR3 is CASSQAGTGGYGYTF. The CDR3 DNA sequence: TGCGCCAGCAGCCAAGCGGGGACAGGGGGTTATGGCTACACCTTC. The rearrangement links TRBV4-1 to TRBJ1-2; 11 nucleotides match TRBD1. Germline V CDR1 and CDR2: MGHRA, YSYEKL. Trimming cost V 1 base and J 5 bases; bases outside gene matches: 3. This CDR3 comprises 15 residues.

By sample share, this clone is medium-sized (0.01 to 0.1%). The chain couples TRBV30 to TRBJ1-1; 9 bases are shared with TRBD1. This CDR3 contains 14 residues. V lost 2 bases to trimming and J lost 4 bases; unmatched junction nucleotides: 5. In germline, CDR1 is GTSNPN, CDR2 SVGIG (reference sequence). The CDR3 protein is CAWSRGTGFTEAFF. As DNA, the CDR3 is TGTGCCTGGAGTCGAGGGACAGGGTTCACTGAAGCTTTCTTT.

The chain recombines TRBV7-2 with TRBJ1-1; TRBD1 agrees at 9 bases. The V segment lost 3 bases and the J segment 1 base; nucleotides outside the gene matches: 12. CDR1 and CDR2 (germline): SGHTA, FQGNSA. The CDR3 is made up of 18 amino acids. In nucleotides, the CDR3 is TGTGCCAGCAGCTTTATAGATTGGGGACAGGGACAGAACACTGAAGCTTTCTTT. Amino acid sequence: CASSFIDWGQGQNTEAFF.

This clone came up once. J is TRBJ2-7 and V is TRBV7-2; tentatively, D is TRBD1 (6 bases). The CDR3 is made up of 16 amino acids. Germline V gene data show CDR1 as SGHTA and CDR2 as FQGNSA. Trimming shortened V by 5 bases and J by 0 bases, and 17 bases separated the two germline ends. CDR3 sequence (DNA): TGTGCCAGCAGCGTGGTGGTGGGACACCTCTCCTACGAGCAGTACTTC. Protein product: CASSVVVGHLSYEQYF.

In this sample, this clone turned up a few times. The chain couples TRBV30 to TRBJ1-2; D is unclear. This CDR3 spans 12 amino acids. Trimming shortened V by 4 bases and J by 8 bases, and 14 bases separated the two germline ends. The germline V gene has CDR1 GTSNPN and CDR2 SVGIG (reference sequence). CDR3 loop: CAWTREGEGYTF. The DNA for the CDR3 is TGTGCCTGGACCCGGGAGGGAGAAGGCTACACCTTC.

The chain links TRBV5-1 to TRBJ2-7; 9 bases match TRBD2. V gave up 3 bases and J gave up 5 bases; unmatched junction bases: 6. Looked up from germline, CDR1 is SGHRS and CDR2 is YFSETQ. This CDR3 is 14 amino acids long. CDR3 sequence: CASSSNLAGNEQYF. The CDR3 DNA follows: TGCGCCAGCAGCTCTAACCTAGCGGGGAACGAGCAGTACTTC.

The chain carries TRBV4-2 and TRBJ1-3; tentative D call: TRBD1 (5 bases). Per germline, CDR1 LGHNA and CDR2 YNFKEQ. V was pared by 5 bases and J by 2 bases, with 16 bases between. The CDR3 length is 16 residues. CDR3: CASSTLGGGTGNTIYF. For the CDR3, the DNA is TGTGCCAGCAGCACTCTCGGGGGAGGGACTGGAAACACCATATATTTT.

V is TRBV13 and J is TRBJ1-2; 8 bases are a match to TRBD1. With 0 bases clipped from V and 3 bases from J, the junction kept 3 bases outside the gene matches. Germline-derived CDR1 and CDR2 are PRHDT and FYEKMQ (reference sequence). The length of the CDR3 is 15 residues. CDR3 amino acids: CASSLGGQGHYGYTF. The CDR3 bases are TGTGCCAGCAGCTTAGGCGGACAGGGTCACTATGGCTACACCTTC. Full variable domain (missing parts from reference TRBV13 and TRBJ1-2): AAGVIQSPRHLIKEKRETATLKCYPIPRHDTVYWYQQGPGQDPQFLISFYEKMQSDKGSIPDRFSAQQFSDYHSELNMSSLELGDSALYFCASSLGGQGHYGYTFGSGTRLTVV.

The genes are TRBV28 and TRBJ2-7; D is possibly TRBD2 (6 bases). Trimming stripped 2 bases from V and 0 bases from J, with 11 bases between. The CDR3 consists of 15 residues. From germline, CDR1 is MDHEN and CDR2 SYDVKM. CDR3 nucleotides: TGTGCCAGCAGTTTAGCGGGGACGAGCTCCTACGAGCAGTACTTC. This sequence encodes CASSLAGTSSYEQYF.

The chain recombines TRBV5-1 with TRBJ1-5; D ambiguous. Germline CDR1 and CDR2: SGHRS and YFSETQ. Trimming removed 1 base at V and 3 bases at J, with 11 bases between. The CDR3 loop spans 15 amino acids. CDR3 protein: CASSLSGGINQPQHF. DNA of the CDR3: TGCGCCAGCAGCTTGTCCGGAGGGATCAATCAGCCCCAGCATTTT.

The chain has TRBV7-2 and TRBJ2-7; 8 positions match TRBD1. The germline V gene has CDR1 SGHTA and CDR2 FQGNSA. The CDR3 totals 14 residues. After removal of 4 bases from V and 7 bases from J, the junction contained 9 bases not matched to a gene. The CDR3 loop is CASSSGGIRSEQYF. For the CDR3, the DNA is TGTGCCAGCAGCTCAGGGGGCATTAGGTCGGAGCAGTACTTC.

The chain has TRBV2 and TRBJ2-5, with a weak D call TRBD2 (7 bases). The CDR3 runs 12 residues. Germline V gene lookup returns CDR1 SNHLY and CDR2 FYNNEI. V gave up 8 bases and J gave up 5 bases, with 12 bases separating them. The CDR3, as DNA: TGTGCCAGCGGGGGGGCGGGGGAGACCCAGTACTTC. This sequence encodes CASGGAGETQYF.